This T cell receptor beta chain came from a study of T cell repertoires in cytomegalovirus infection. This clonotype was counted between two and nine times. Its antigen is not known. TCRdb reprocessed the reads with MiXCR, giving one entry per CDR3 protein. The sample yields approximately 990,000 distinct CDR3 sequences, roughly 30% seen once. The material sequenced was cultured CD8+ T cells from PBMCs, taken from culture after CMV antigen stimulation. The sequence came from a human donor in good health (CMV status not recorded). Some clones in this sample may be carry-over from other donors' samples.

CDR3 protein: CASGRRGETQYF. Here the CDR3 DNA reads TGTGCCTCCGGCCGGCGGGGAGAGACCCAGTACTTC. The rearrangement uses TRBV2 and TRBJ2-5; TRBD2 might be the D (6 bases). The CDR3 has 12 residues. V dropped 11 bases and J dropped 4 bases, with 14 bases sitting between them. In germline, CDR1 is SNHLY, CDR2 FYNNEI.